This TCR beta chain was profiled in a study of blood T cell repertoires in acute mononucleosis (dated by TCRdb to the early 2020s). Broadly, across the study: Acute-phase samples were taken within 2 weeks of symptom onset, representing the primary response. During acute infection, mean YVL-BR-specific and GLC-BM-specific cells made up about 2% and 1.2% of blood CD8 T cells. The mean EBV load in blood was approximately 4 log10 genome copies per million B cells during acute infection, compared with 2.5 to 3 at convalescence. Broader findings and caveats from the paper: With just a few donors in the cohort, the group averages were based on very few individuals. Both chains seemed to play a part in GLC-BM selection, with public TCRbeta motifs on BV14-BJ2 and BV20-BJ1 appearing together with a TCRalpha motif on AV5-AJ31. The low acute-to-convalescent clonotype overlap might be partly explained by sampling error, because only a fraction of each donor's blood was analyzed. Although only 8% to 9% of unique acute clonotypes carried over into convalescence, these persisting clonotypes made up most of the response, and the remainder were seemingly replaced by new, diverse de novo clonotypes.

From a lookup of the germline V gene, CDR1 and CDR2 are SGDLS and YYNGEE. From the cysteine through the phenylalanine, the CDR3 covers 16 amino acids. Only the CDR3 portion is preserved as DNA: 48 bases, with reading frame beginning at the first base. For TCR profiling, total RNA from at least 10,000 sorted tetramer+ CD8 T cells was reverse transcribed into cDNA. CDR3 regions were PCR-amplified with primers annealing to V and J regions, and unique molecular identifiers were added to track templates. TCRalpha and TCRbeta chains were profiled using the immunoSEQ platform, including its sequencing and error-correction standards. The study's own analysis went as follows. Clonal copy numbers were corrected for sequencing and PCR errors, and IMGT conventions were followed to define CDR3s. Analysis was restricted to productive rearrangements and performed with immunoSEQ Analyzer versions 2.0 and 3.0, while gene-pairing frequencies underwent further processing in Microsoft Excel. Circos plots were used to visualize V-J pairings, and MEME together with a custom motifSearch program was used to find CDR3 motifs. The probability of generation of TCR sequences was calculated using the OLGA algorithm. Clonotypes seen at both visits were called persistent; those seen only acutely were nonpersistent; those seen only at convalescence were de novo. An amino acid clonotype used by more than one donor was defined as a public TCR. TCRdb re-hosts the immuneACCESS table, in-frame sequences only. Its copies lack some clones; in the studies checked, an unresolved V gene accounts for under half of them, and the cause for the rest is not known. V and J calls and clone size are those listed in that table; D and trimming were worked out from the DNA. The sample table lists almost 650 clones, about 36% of them with a count of one. The ten top clones hold about 42% of the sample.

In the paper's terms, the time point label means: acute infectious mononucleosis, at clinical presentation within 2 weeks of symptom onset (visit 1). The study tracked CD8 T cell responses to two immunodominant EBV epitopes, BRLF1 109 (YVL-BR) and BMLF1 280 (GLC-BM), over primary infection. Primary EBV infection was taken to be indicated by a positive serum heterophile antibody test and EBV viral capsid antigen-specific IgM. As a first step, magnetic positive selection (MACS) was used to enrich total CD8 T cells from the PBMCs. A FACSAria III was used to sort live CD3+ CD8+ tetramer+ cells to over 95% purity. A PE-conjugated tetramer loaded with the BMLF1 280-288 peptide was used for cell sorting. TCR repertoires of EBV epitope-specific CD8 T cells were deep-sequenced directly ex vivo after tetramer sorting, at acute infection and at convalescence. A few people aged roughly 18 to 29 with clinical acute infectious mononucleosis and laboratory evidence of primary EBV infection were used as donors. Heparinized peripheral blood was drawn at clinical presentation with mononucleosis symptoms and again about 6 months later. Ficoll-Paque density gradient centrifugation was used to isolate PBMCs.

This clone turned up a few times. A read error likely explains this, since a far larger clone differs by one base. This sample also contains other DNA sequences that code for the same CDR3. The rearranged segments are TRBV9 and TRBJ1-4; D gene: possibly TRBD1, on 5 matching bases. This clonotype was sampled from a man aged 18 to 30 with infectious mononucleosis caused by EBV. The sample was EBV GLC epitope tetramer+ CD8+ T cells sorted from PBMCs, taken during acute infectious mononucleosis. The cell subset or site label corresponds to: CD8 T cells binding tetramer with EBV BMLF1 280-288 peptide (GLC-BM). The nucleotide sequence is given as TGTGCCATCAGCGACGGACAAGTTGCAACTAATGAAAAACTGTTTTTT. Translated, this gives CAISDGQVATNEKLFF.